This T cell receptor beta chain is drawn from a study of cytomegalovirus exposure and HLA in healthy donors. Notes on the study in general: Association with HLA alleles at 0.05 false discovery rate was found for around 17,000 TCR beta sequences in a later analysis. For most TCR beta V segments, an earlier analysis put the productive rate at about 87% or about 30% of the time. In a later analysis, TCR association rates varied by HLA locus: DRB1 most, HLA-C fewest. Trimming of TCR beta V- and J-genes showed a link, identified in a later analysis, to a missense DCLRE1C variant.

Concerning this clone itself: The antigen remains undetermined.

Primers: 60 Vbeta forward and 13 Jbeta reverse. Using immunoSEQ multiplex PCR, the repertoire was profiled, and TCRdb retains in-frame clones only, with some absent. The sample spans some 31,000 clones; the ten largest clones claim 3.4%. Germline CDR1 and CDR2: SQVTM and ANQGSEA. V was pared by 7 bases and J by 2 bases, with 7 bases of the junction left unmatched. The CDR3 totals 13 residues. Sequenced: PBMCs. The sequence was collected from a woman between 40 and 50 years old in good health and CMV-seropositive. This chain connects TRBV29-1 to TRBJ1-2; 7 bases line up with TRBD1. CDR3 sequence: CSGGQYLNYGYTF. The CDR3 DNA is TGCAGCGGGGGACAGTACCTAAACTATGGCTACACCTTC.